The 8 T cell receptor beta chains below were found in one sample sequenced in a study of blood T cell repertoires in COVID-19. TCRdb keeps only in-frame clones here, not all; method: immunoSEQ multiplex PCR. The data contain hundreds of thousands of clones, around 82% of them singletons. Source material: peripheral blood. These TCRs come from an older man with acute or convalescent COVID-19.

The chain has TRBV2 and TRBJ1-4; TRBD1 agrees at 7 bases. Trimming cost V 3 bases and J 8 bases; bases outside gene matches: 6. The CDR3 has 14 residues. Germline CDR1 is SNHLY and CDR2 is FYNNEI. CDR3 nucleotides: TGTGCCAGCAGTGATAACAGGGGCGACGAAAAACTGTTTTTT. It yields the protein CASSDNRGDEKLFF.

J is TRBJ1-1 and V is TRBV4-2; no clear D. Germline CDR1 reads LGHNA; CDR2 reads YNFKEQ. This CDR3 contains 16 residues. The ends were cut back, 0 bases at V and 4 bases at J, with 15 bases in the middle. The CDR3 region is CASSQEAPGFFTEAFF. Written as DNA, the CDR3 is TGTGCCAGCAGCCAAGAAGCGCCCGGGTTCTTCACTGAAGCTTTCTTT.

V usage is TRBV11-2 and J usage is TRBJ1-6; no clear D gene. The V gene's germline CDR1 is SGHAT and CDR2 FQNNGV. With 0 bases removed from V and 7 bases from J, the gap between germline ends came to 10 bases. This CDR3 comprises 15 residues. The CDR3 nucleotides read TGTGCCAGCAGCTTAGAGGGCAGAACAAATTCACCCCTCCACTTT. This encodes CASSLEGRTNSPLHF.

The CDR3 bases are TGTGCCAGCAGCGACGGGACAGGGAACCCCTATGGCTACACCTTC. Residues: CASSDGTGNPYGYTF. The chain uses TRBV9 and TRBJ1-2, with 9 positions matching TRBD1. Germline trimming cut 3 bases from V and 4 bases from J; bases unmatched to any gene: 7. The CDR3 length is 15 residues. The germline V gene encodes CDR1 SGDLS and CDR2 YYNGEE.

The rearrangement joins TRBV27 to TRBJ1-6; D gene ambiguous. V was cut by 3 bases and J by 7 bases, with 7 bases left in between. The CDR3 loop spans 13 amino acids. The germline V gene encodes CDR1 MNHEY and CDR2 SMNVEV (reference sequence). CDR3 residues: CASSFGANSPLHF. The CDR3 coding sequence is TGTGCCAGCAGTTTCGGAGCCAATTCACCCCTCCACTTT.

The V call is TRBV5-1, the J call TRBJ2-7; 10 bases agree with TRBD1. CDR3 length: 18 amino acids. Germline lookup yields CDR1 SGHRS and CDR2 YFSETQ. V shed 0 bases and J 3 bases; nucleotides not matched to a gene: 12. The CDR3 loop is CASSLVGTGDYSSYEQYF. In nucleotides, the CDR3 is TGCGCCAGCAGCTTGGTCGGGACAGGGGATTACTCTAGCTACGAGCAGTACTTC.

This clone occurred a few times. The CDR3 DNA follows: TGTGCCAGCAGCCAAGAGCTGGTACTTATATACGAGCAGTACTTC. This gives the protein CASSQELVLIYEQYF. This chain connects TRBV3-1 (or the pseudogene TRBV3-2) to TRBJ2-7; D is unresolved. The CDR3 runs to 15 residues. Germline CDR1 LGHDT, CDR2 YNNKEL (reference sequence). The V gene lost 0 bases and the J gene lost 4 bases, with 13 bases spanning the gap.

Turning to this clone: This same CDR3 is encoded by further DNA sequences in the sample. V and J are TRBV7-2 and TRBJ2-3; D remains unclear. The CDR3 contains 11 residues. Germline V lookup: CDR1 SGHTA, CDR2 FQGNSA. Trimming removed 5 bases at V and 6 bases at J, with 6 bases between. CDR3 sequence reads: CASSLLDTQYF. For the CDR3, the DNA is TGTGCCAGCAGCCTCCTGGATACGCAGTATTTT.